Sequencing of this T cell receptor (beta chain) was carried out in a study of cytomegalovirus exposure and HLA in healthy donors. General study results and limits: Association of a missense DCLRE1C variant with TCR beta V- and J-gene trimming was reported in a later analysis. It was reported that the classifier diagnosed cytomegalovirus status with high specificity and sensitivity in both the original and validation cohorts.

The PCR contained 60 Vbeta and 13 Jbeta primers. Here immunoSEQ multiplex PCR was the method, and the copy in TCRdb shows in-frame clones only, minus some. The profile shows roughly 99,000 clones, approximately 81% of them singletons. Per the germline V gene, CDR1 is SGHTS and CDR2 is YDEGEE. This CDR3 contains 14 residues. V was trimmed by 0 bases and J by 9 bases, leaving 13 bases between them. Of note for this clone: Its target is not known.

These donors, healthy bone marrow donors, were studied. The TCR was taken from a male donor in good health and CMV-seropositive. Sample: PBMCs. This chain joins TRBV5-8 and TRBJ1-5; no definite D call. The CDR3 loop reads CASSLAGDSMPQHF. The CDR3 nucleotides are TGTGCCAGCAGCTTGGCCGGGGATTCAATGCCCCAGCATTTT. The full variable domain, its missing parts supplied by reference TRBV5-8 and TRBJ1-5, is EAGVTQSPTHLIKTRGQQATLRCSPISGHTSVYWYQQALGLGLQFLLWYDEGEERNRGNFPPRFSGRQFPNYSSELNVNALELEDSALYLCASSLAGDSMPQHFGDGTRLSIL.